Below are 23 T cell receptor beta chains sequenced from a single sample in a study of CD8 T cells in ankylosing spondylitis. The study, taken as a whole, reports: A TCR beta motif made of eight highly homologous variants seemed typical of ankylosing spondylitis blood.

Each CDR3 protein is one row after TCRdb ran MiXCR on the 5' RACE reads. The sample records just under 550,000 distinct CDR3 sequences, roughly 13% being singletons. These receptors' targets are unknown. Sequencing used blood, either unsorted or a sorted T cell fraction (not recorded which). All receptors come from a male donor with ankylosing spondylitis.

This clonotype came up a few times. The gene calls are TRBV7-9 and TRBJ2-3, with D hard to call. The CDR3 is 14 residues long. Deletions cut 7 bases from V and 1 base from J, with 12 bases between. Germline loops: CDR1 SEHNR, CDR2 FQNEAQ (reference sequence). Here the CDR3 DNA reads TGTGCCAGCACCGAACTCGAGGGCACAGATACGCAGTATTTT. Residues: CASTELEGTDTQYF.

This clonotype was detected many times. The CDR3 sequence is CATSDLELSTDTQYF. The CDR3 bases are TGTGCCACCAGTGATTTGGAGTTAAGCACAGATACGCAGTATTTT. The chain couples TRBV24-1 to TRBJ2-3; D remains unclear. Germline V CDR1 and CDR2: KGHDR, SFDVKD. V was pared by 0 bases and J by 0 bases, with 6 bases between. This CDR3 contains 15 residues.

This clonotype has a handful of counts. CDR3 sequence: CAPEDFRANVLTF. In DNA, the CDR3 is TGTGCCCCAGAGGACTTCAGGGCCAACGTCCTGACTTTC. This chain links TRBV7-9 with TRBJ2-6, with D possibly matching TRBD2 (5 bases). From germline, CDR1 is SEHNR and CDR2 FQNEAQ (reference sequence). V lost 11 bases and J lost 5, with 13 bases in between. The CDR3 totals 13 residues.

The table lists this clonotype with a few counts. The chain employs TRBV2 and TRBJ2-5; D may be TRBD2 (5 bases). V shed 2 bases and J shed 5 bases, with 9 bases lying between them. Germline V gene lookup returns CDR1 SNHLY and CDR2 FYNNEI. The CDR3 spans 13 residues. The CDR3 nucleotides are TGTGCCAGCAGTGAACTAGCCCGGGAGACCCAGTACTTC. Protein: CASSELARETQYF. Drawing the rest from reference TRBV2 and TRBJ2-5, the complete variable domain is EPEVTQTPSHQVTQMGQEVILRCVPISNHLYFYWYRQILGQKVEFLVSFYNNEISEKSEIFDDQFSVERPDGSNFTLKIRSTKLEDSAMYFCASSELARETQYFGPGTRLLVL.

This chain joins TRBV5-5 and TRBJ2-1; D is ambiguous. This CDR3 spans 13 amino acids. Deletions cut 0 bases from V and 5 bases from J, with 6 bases between. The germline gives CDR1 SGHKS, CDR2 YYEKEE (reference sequence). The chain's CDR3 is CASSLVLHNEQFF. DNA of the CDR3: TGTGCCAGCAGCTTGGTACTTCACAATGAGCAGTTCTTC.

This clonotype has a count of ten or more. The chain combines TRBV4-1 with TRBJ1-1; D perhaps matches TRBD1 (6 bases). This CDR3 is built from 14 residues. Per the germline V gene, CDR1 is MGHRA and CDR2 is YSYEKL. V lost 3 bases and J lost 0, with 8 bases in between. The chain's CDR3 is CASSQRTVNTEAFF. DNA of the CDR3: TGCGCCAGCAGCCAGCGGACAGTGAACACTGAAGCTTTCTTT.

The sample holds many counts of this clonotype. The gene calls are TRBV5-1 and TRBJ2-2, with TRBD2 matching 7 bases. The ends lost 3 bases at V and 4 bases at J; junction bases unmatched: 6. This CDR3 comprises 15 residues. Germline V gene lookup returns CDR1 SGHRS and CDR2 YFSETQ. CDR3 in amino acids: CASSSEGGRTGELFF. The CDR3 DNA is TGCGCCAGCAGCTCCGAGGGAGGGCGCACCGGGGAGCTGTTTTTT. Full variable domain (missing parts from reference TRBV5-1 and TRBJ2-2): KAGVTQTPRYLIKTRGQQVTLSCSPISGHRSVSWYQQTPGQGLQFLFEYFSETQRNKGNFPGRFSGRQFSNSRSEMNVSTLELGDSALYLCASSSEGGRTGELFFGEGSRLTVL.

Only a few counts were recorded for this clonotype. The J gene is TRBJ2-7, the V gene TRBV25-1, with D perhaps assigned TRBD1 or TRBD2 (6 bases each). Trimming cost V 5 bases and J 4 bases, with 15 bases left between them. The V gene's germline CDR1 is MGHDK and CDR2 SYGVNS. This CDR3 spans 14 amino acids. DNA of the CDR3: TGTGCCAGCAGTACCCCCGGGGGCGGATACGAGCAGTACTTC. Translated: CASSTPGGGYEQYF.

This clonotype occurred a few times. The chain couples TRBV20-1 to TRBJ2-3; 7 bases map to TRBD2. Germline assignment: CDR1 DFQATT and CDR2 SNEGSKA (reference sequence). The V and J ends lost 2 bases and 3 bases, in that order; junction bases with no gene match: 8. The CDR3 has 15 amino acids. The CDR3 spells CSARPGASGTDTQYF. The CDR3 region has the DNA TGCAGTGCTAGACCCGGGGCTAGCGGTACAGATACGCAGTATTTT.

This clonotype was seen more than once but under ten times. The rearrangement uses TRBV18 and TRBJ2-1, with D uncertain. CDR3 size: 14 residues. CDR1 KGHSH and CDR2 LQKENI come from the germline V gene. Trimming removed 5 bases at V and 6 bases at J, with 14 bases between. CDR3 loop: CASSKETGSNEQFF. The CDR3 bases are TGTGCCAGCTCAAAAGAGACGGGCAGCAATGAGCAGTTCTTC.

J is TRBJ1-4 and V is TRBV7-9; D is uncertain. CDR1 and CDR2 (germline): SEHNR, FQNEAQ (reference sequence). Trimming shortened V by 2 bases and J by 2 bases, and 15 bases separated the two germline ends. The CDR3 loop spans 17 amino acids. The CDR3 protein is CASSLPDLTPTNEKLFF. The CDR3 DNA sequence: TGTGCCAGCAGCTTACCCGATCTGACTCCGACTAATGAAAAACTGTTTTTT.

The table lists this clonotype with a few counts. The chain has TRBV6-1 and TRBJ2-3; 11 bases align to TRBD2. The CDR3 is made up of 15 amino acids. The V gene's germline CDR1 is MNHNS and CDR2 SASEGT. The V and J ends lost 6 bases and 5 bases, in that order; junction bases with no gene match: 7. This CDR3 is CASSGTSGIQDTQYF. CDR3 sequence (DNA): TGTGCCAGCAGCGGGACTAGCGGCATCCAAGATACGCAGTATTTT.

Only a few counts were recorded for this clonotype. The V call is TRBV11-2, the J call TRBJ1-3; D remains unclear. Germline V CDR1 and CDR2: SGHAT, FQNNGV. There are 13 residues in the CDR3. V gave up 5 bases and J gave up 4 bases, with 9 bases separating them. CDR3 nucleotide sequence: TGTGCCAGCAGCCTAAGGGCCGGAAACACCATATATTTT. Translated: CASSLRAGNTIYF.

There are a few counts of this clonotype. The rearrangement uses TRBV10-3 and TRBJ2-7; D may be TRBD2 (6 bases). Germline V gene data show CDR1 as ENHRY and CDR2 as SYGVKD. The CDR3 has 13 amino acids. The V end was cut by 4 bases, the J end by 3 bases, with 10 bases between. As DNA, the CDR3 is TGTGCCATCAGTGGGGGGGAAGGCTACGAGCAGTACGTC. It specifies CAISGGEGYEQYV.

This clonotype was counted a few times. V usage is TRBV20-1 and J usage is TRBJ1-2; D remains unclear. The CDR3 has 12 amino acids. Germline values: CDR1 DFQATT, CDR2 SNEGSKA (reference sequence). V lost 0 bases and J 6 bases, leaving 8 bases between the germline ends. The CDR3 DNA is TGCAGTGCTAGAGAAATAAAGGATGGCTACACCTTC. It is translated as CSAREIKDGYTF.

V and J are TRBV29-1 and TRBJ1-1, with 9 bases matching TRBD1. The germline V gene encodes CDR1 SQVTM and CDR2 ANQGSEA. Trimming removed 6 bases from V and 1 base from J; junction bases left unmatched: 3. This CDR3 has 13 amino acids. CDR3 sequence (DNA): TGCAGCGTAGGGACAGGGTCGAACACTGAAGCTTTCTTT. Its translation: CSVGTGSNTEAFF.

This clonotype has just a few counts. This sequence joins TRBV27 and TRBJ1-5; 9 bases are shared with TRBD1. The CDR3 spans 15 residues. Germline V gene sequence: CDR1 MNHEY, CDR2 SMNVEV (reference sequence). J lost 2 bases, V lost 9 bases, and 8 bases had no gene match. CDR3 amino acids: CASRTGQGGNQPQHF. As DNA, the CDR3 is TGTGCCAGTCGGACGGGACAGGGAGGCAATCAGCCCCAGCATTTT.

This clonotype was counted a few times. The chain is built from TRBV12-3 or TRBV12-4 and TRBJ2-1, with 10 bases that match TRBD1. CDR3 length: 14 amino acids. Trimming at V came to 7 bases and at J to 9 bases, leaving 9 bases not matched to a gene. The CDR3 DNA reads as TGTGCCAGCACCTGGGGGACAGGGGTGACTGAGCAGTTCTTC. It encodes CASTWGTGVTEQFF.

V usage is TRBV25-1 and J usage is TRBJ2-7; TRBD2 matches at 10 bases. Germline-derived CDR1 and CDR2 are MGHDK and SYGVNS. This CDR3 has 14 residues. J was trimmed by 2 bases and V by 3 bases; bases with no gene match: 1. CDR3 bases: TGTGCCAGCAGTGAGCTAGCGGGAGCCTACGAGCAGTACTTC. Translated, it gives CASSELAGAYEQYF.

This clonotype was found a few times. The chain is built from TRBV24-1 and TRBJ1-1; D is unclear. V lost 4 bases and J lost 0, with 23 bases in between. The CDR3 is 19 residues long. Germline CDR1 and CDR2: KGHDR and SFDVKD. The DNA for the CDR3 is TGTGCCACCAGTGACTGGGGAGAGAATTCACGGATTCTGAACACTGAAGCTTTCTTT. Translation gives CATSDWGENSRILNTEAFF.

In this sample, this clonotype turned up many times. CDR3 DNA: TGCAGTGCTAGCCCGACTAGCGGGACCTACGAGCAGTACTTC. Its protein product is CSASPTSGTYEQYF. The chain recombines TRBV20-1 with TRBJ2-7, with 11 bases matching TRBD2. V trimming: 3 bases; J trimming: 2 bases; junction bases outside the gene matches: 3. The CDR3 extends over 14 amino acids. The germline gives CDR1 DFQATT, CDR2 SNEGSKA (reference sequence).

This chain connects TRBV18 to TRBJ2-3; D is uncertain. Trimming removed 5 bases from V and 1 base from J, with 7 bases in between. In germline, CDR1 is KGHSH, CDR2 LQKENI. This CDR3 has 13 amino acids. CDR3 sequence reads: CASSTLGTDTQYF. For the CDR3, the DNA is TGTGCCAGCTCAACCCTTGGCACAGATACGCAGTATTTT.

The J gene is TRBJ2-7, the V gene TRBV6-2 or TRBV6-3; TRBD2 agrees at 11 bases. The CDR3 spans 17 residues. Germline-derived CDR1 and CDR2 are MNHEY and SVGEGT. V lost 0 bases, J lost 6 bases, and 10 bases stayed unmatched. The CDR3 DNA follows: TGTGCCAGCAGTTACTCATATAATGAACTAGCGGGAGCCGAGCAGTACTTC. Its translation: CASSYSYNELAGAEQYF.